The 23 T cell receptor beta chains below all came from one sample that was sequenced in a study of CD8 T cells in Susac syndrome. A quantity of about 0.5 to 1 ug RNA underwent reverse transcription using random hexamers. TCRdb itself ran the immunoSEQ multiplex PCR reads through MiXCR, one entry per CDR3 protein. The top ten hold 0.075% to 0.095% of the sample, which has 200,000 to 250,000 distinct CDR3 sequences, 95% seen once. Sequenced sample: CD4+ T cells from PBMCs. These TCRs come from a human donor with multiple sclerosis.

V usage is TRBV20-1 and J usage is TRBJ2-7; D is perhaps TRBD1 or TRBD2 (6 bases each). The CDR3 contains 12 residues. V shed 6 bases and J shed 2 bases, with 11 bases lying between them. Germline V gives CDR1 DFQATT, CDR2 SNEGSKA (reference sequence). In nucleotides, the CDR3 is TGCAGTGCCCGAAGGGGGGCCTACGAGCAGTACTTC. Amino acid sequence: CSARRGAYEQYF.

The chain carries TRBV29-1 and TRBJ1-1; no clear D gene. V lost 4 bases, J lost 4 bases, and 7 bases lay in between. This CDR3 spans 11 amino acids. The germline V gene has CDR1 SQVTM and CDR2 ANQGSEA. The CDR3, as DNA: TGCAGCGTTGGAAAGGGCACTGAAGCTTTCTTT. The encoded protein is CSVGKGTEAFF.

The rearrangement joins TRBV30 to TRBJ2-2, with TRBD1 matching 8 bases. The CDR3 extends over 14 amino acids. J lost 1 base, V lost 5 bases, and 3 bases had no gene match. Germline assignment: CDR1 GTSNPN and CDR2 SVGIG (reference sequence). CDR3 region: CAWAGTGNTGELFF. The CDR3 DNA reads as TGTGCCTGGGCCGGGACAGGGAACACCGGGGAGCTGTTTTTT.

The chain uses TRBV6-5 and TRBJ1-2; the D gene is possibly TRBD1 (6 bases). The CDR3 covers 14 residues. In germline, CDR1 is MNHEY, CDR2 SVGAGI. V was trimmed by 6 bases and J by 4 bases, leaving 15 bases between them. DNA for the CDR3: TGTGCCAGCAGGTGGCCGGACAGCATCTATGGCTACACCTTC. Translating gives CASRWPDSIYGYTF.

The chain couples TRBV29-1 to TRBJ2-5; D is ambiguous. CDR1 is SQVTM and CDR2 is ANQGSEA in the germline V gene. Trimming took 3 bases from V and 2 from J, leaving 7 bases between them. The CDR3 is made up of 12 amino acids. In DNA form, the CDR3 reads TGCAGCGTTGAGGCACAGCAAGAGACCCAGTACTTC. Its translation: CSVEAQQETQYF.

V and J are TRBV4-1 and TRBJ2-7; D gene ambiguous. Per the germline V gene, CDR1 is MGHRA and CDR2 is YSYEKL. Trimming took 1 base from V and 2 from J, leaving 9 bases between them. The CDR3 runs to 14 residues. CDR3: CASSQVQSAYEQYF. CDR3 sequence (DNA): TGCGCCAGCAGCCAAGTTCAATCAGCCTACGAGCAGTACTTC.

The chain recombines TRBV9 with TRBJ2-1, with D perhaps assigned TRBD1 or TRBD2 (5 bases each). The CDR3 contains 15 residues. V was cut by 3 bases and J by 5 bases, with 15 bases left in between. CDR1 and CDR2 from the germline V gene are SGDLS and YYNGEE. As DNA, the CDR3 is TGTGCCAGCAGCGGATACCGGGACGCCAACAATGAGCAGTTCTTC. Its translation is CASSGYRDANNEQFF.

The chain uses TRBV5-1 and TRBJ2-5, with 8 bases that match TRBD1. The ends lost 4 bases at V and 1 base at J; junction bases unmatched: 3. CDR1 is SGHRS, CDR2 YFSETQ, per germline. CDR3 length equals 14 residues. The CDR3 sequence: CASSTTGAQETQYF. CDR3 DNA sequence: TGCGCCAGCAGCACGACAGGGGCCCAAGAGACCCAGTACTTC. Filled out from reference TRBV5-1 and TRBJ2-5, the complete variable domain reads KAGVTQTPRYLIKTRGQQVTLSCSPISGHRSVSWYQQTPGQGLQFLFEYFSETQRNKGNFPGRFSGRQFSNSRSEMNVSTLELGDSALYLCASSTTGAQETQYFGPGTRLLVL.

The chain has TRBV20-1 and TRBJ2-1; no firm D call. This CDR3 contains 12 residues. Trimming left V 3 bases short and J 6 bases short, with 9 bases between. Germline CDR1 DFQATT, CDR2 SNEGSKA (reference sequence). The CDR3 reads CSASGSSNEQFF. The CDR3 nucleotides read TGCAGTGCTAGTGGTAGCAGCAATGAGCAGTTCTTC.

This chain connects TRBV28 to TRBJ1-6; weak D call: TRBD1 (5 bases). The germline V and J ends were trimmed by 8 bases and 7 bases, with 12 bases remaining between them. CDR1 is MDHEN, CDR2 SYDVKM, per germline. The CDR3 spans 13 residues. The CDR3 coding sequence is TGTGCCAGCTGGGGCAGGGTGAATTCACCCCTCCACTTT. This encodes CASWGRVNSPLHF.

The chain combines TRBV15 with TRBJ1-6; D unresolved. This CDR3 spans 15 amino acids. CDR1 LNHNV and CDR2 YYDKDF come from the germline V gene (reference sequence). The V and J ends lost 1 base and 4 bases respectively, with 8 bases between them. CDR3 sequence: CATSRGVTYNSPLHF. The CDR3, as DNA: TGTGCCACCAGCAGAGGGGTTACATATAATTCACCCCTCCACTTT.

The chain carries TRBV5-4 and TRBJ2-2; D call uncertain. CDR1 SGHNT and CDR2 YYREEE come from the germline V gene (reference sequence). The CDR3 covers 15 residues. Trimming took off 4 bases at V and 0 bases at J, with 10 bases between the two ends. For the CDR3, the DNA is TGTGCCAGCAGCACCGACCGACCGAACACCGGGGAGCTGTTTTTT. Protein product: CASSTDRPNTGELFF.

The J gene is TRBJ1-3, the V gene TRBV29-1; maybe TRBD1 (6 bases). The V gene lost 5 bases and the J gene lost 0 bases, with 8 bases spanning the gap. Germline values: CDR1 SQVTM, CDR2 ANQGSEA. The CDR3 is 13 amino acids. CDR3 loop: CSVSDSSGNTIYF. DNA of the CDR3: TGCAGCGTTTCGGACAGCTCTGGAAACACCATATATTTT.

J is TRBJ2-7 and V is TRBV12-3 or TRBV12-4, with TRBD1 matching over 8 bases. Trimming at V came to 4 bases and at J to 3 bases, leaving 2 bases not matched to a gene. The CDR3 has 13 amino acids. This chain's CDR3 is CASSWTGSYEQYF. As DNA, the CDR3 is TGTGCCAGCAGTTGGACAGGGAGCTACGAGCAGTACTTC.

The CDR3 here is CASSPRGDGNQPQHF. The CDR3 DNA sequence: TGTGCCAGCAGCCCAAGGGGAGATGGCAATCAGCCCCAGCATTTT. The rearrangement uses TRBV7-3 and TRBJ1-5; D perhaps matches TRBD1 (5 bases). The V gene lost 5 bases and the J gene lost 2 bases, with 13 bases spanning the gap. CDR1 is SGHTA and CDR2 is FQGTGA in the germline V gene. This CDR3 has 15 residues.

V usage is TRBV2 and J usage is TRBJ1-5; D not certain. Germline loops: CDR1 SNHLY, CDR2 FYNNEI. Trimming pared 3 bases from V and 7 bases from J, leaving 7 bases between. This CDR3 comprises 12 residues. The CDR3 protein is CASSDSMQPQHF. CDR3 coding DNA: TGTGCCAGCAGTGATTCGATGCAGCCCCAGCATTTT.

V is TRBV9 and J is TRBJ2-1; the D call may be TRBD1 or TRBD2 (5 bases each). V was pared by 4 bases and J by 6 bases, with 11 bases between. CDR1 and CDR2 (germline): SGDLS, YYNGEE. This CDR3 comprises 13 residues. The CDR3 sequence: CASSPRGSNEQFF. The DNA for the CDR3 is TGTGCCAGCAGCCCGAGGGGCAGCAATGAGCAGTTCTTC.

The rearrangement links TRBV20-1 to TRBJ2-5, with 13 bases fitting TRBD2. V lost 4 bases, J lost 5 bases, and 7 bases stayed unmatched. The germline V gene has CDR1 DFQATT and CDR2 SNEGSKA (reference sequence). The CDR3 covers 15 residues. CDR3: CSATSTSGRSETQYF. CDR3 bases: TGCAGTGCTACTTCGACTAGCGGGAGGAGTGAGACCCAGTACTTC.

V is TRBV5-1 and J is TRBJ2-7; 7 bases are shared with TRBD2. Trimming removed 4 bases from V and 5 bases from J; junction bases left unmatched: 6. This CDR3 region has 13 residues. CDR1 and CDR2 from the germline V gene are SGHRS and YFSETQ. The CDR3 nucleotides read TGCGCCAGCAGCCCGGAGGGACTACACGAGCAGTACTTC. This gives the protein CASSPEGLHEQYF.

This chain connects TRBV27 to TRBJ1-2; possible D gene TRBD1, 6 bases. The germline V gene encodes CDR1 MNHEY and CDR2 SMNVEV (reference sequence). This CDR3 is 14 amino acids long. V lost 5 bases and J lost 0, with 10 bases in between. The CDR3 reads CASSQGTTNYGYTF. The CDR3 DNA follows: TGTGCCAGCAGTCAGGGGACAACTAACTATGGCTACACCTTC.

CDR3 sequence reads: CAWSQWTGGNEQFF. DNA for the CDR3: TGTGCCTGGAGTCAATGGACTGGGGGGAATGAGCAGTTCTTC. The V gene is TRBV30, the J gene TRBJ2-1; TRBD2 is a possible D gene (6 bases). The germline gives CDR1 GTSNPN, CDR2 SVGIG (reference sequence). V was clipped by 2 bases and J by 7 bases, with 15 bases between them. The CDR3 runs to 14 residues.

CDR3 region: CASSYSWGSTDTQYF. Written as DNA, the CDR3 is TGTGCCAGCAGTTACTCGTGGGGTAGCACAGATACGCAGTATTTT. V is TRBV6-5 and J is TRBJ2-3; unclear D gene. Trimming removed 0 bases from V and 0 bases from J, with 7 bases in between. Germline CDR1 and CDR2: MNHEY and SVGAGI. The CDR3 spans 15 residues.

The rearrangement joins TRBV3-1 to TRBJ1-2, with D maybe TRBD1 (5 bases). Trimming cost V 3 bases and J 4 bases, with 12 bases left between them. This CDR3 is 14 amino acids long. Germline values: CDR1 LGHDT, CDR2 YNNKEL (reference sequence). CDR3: CASSQDTGSYGYTF. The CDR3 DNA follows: TGTGCCAGCAGCCAGGACACCGGGAGCTATGGCTACACCTTC.